This TCR beta chain was profiled in a study of shared clonotypes between healthy human individuals. On the study more broadly: Each donor had three CD4 naive, three CD4 memory, two CD8 naive and one CD8 memory plate.

Data came from immunoSEQ multiplex PCR; TCRdb stores just in-frame clones and leaves some out. The sample lists around 510,000 clones; roughly 95% were seen once. There are 14 residues in the CDR3. Germline V gene lookup returns CDR1 MDHEN and CDR2 SYDVKM. Trimming took off 6 bases at V and 3 bases at J, with 14 bases between the two ends. The sequence was collected from a woman aged 25 to 39 in good health. The sample taken for sequencing was naive CD4+ T cells sorted from blood. Subset here: CD45RA+ positively selected. This sequence joins TRBV28 and TRBJ1-1, with TRBD1 as a possible D gene (5 bases). The CDR3 DNA is TGTGCCAGCAGCCGGGACTATGCGTACACTGAAGCTTTCTTT. It yields the protein CASSRDYAYTEAFF.